This T cell receptor beta chain stems from a study of Ad26.COV2.S vaccination and SARS-CoV-2 variants. General study findings and limits: Considerable breadth of spike-specific CD8+ and CD4+ T cell responses has reportedly been documented following vaccination. Vaccine recipients showed a spike-specific TCR breadth that was higher than in placebo recipients. Placebo and vaccine recipients had non-spike TCR breadth that was similar. The analyses of TCR breadth and depth may have understated the size of total T cell responses.

The CDR3 covers 13 residues. Germline lookup yields CDR1 LGHDT and CDR2 YNNKEL (reference sequence). After removal of 5 bases from V and 2 bases from J, the junction contained 2 bases not matched to a gene. This clone was found a few times. Antigen unknown. Data came from immunoSEQ multiplex PCR; TCRdb stores just in-frame clones and leaves some out. Of fewer than 50,000 clones in the sample, roughly 80% were seen once. The sequence was obtained from a human donor who had recovered from COVID-19. Material: peripheral blood, obtained after recovery from COVID-19. The V and J genes are TRBV3-1 (or the pseudogene TRBV3-2) and TRBJ1-2; 7 bases agree with TRBD1. In DNA form, the CDR3 reads TGTGCCAGCAGCGGACAGGCCAACTATGGCTACACCTTC. Translated, it gives CASSGQANYGYTF.